The subject of this entry is one T cell receptor (beta chain). This specimen belongs to a study of blood T cell repertoires in COVID-19. Background on the study: The United States, Italy and Spain supplied acute and convalescent COVID-19 samples. The cDNA or gDNA used as material had been derived from T cells, B-cell-depleted T cells, or PBMCs.

Recruited during active infection, patients (from Seattle) were subsequently followed longitudinally. Study processing details: Amplification with reference gene primers provided the estimates of nucleated cell counts. Measured with immunoSEQ multiplex PCR; TCRdb has only the in-frame clones, and not every one. The V and J calls and clone size are taken from that table; D and trimming were inferred from the DNA. The sample includes 150,000 to 190,000 clones, about 85% seen only once; the top ten take roughly 8.3%. The germline V gene has CDR1 LNHNV and CDR2 YYDKDF (reference sequence). V was clipped by 0 bases and J by 2 bases, with 8 bases between them. The CDR3 runs to 14 residues.

This sequence originates from a woman aged 55-70 years with COVID-19, enrolled during active disease. The sample taken for sequencing was peripheral blood. The rearrangement links TRBV15 to TRBJ2-7; D not certain. The CDR3 sequence: CATSRDPGAYEQYV. CDR3 sequence (DNA): TGTGCCACCAGCAGAGATCCCGGTGCCTACGAGCAGTACGTC.